This T cell receptor (beta chain) was captured in a study of T cell responses to AZD1222 COVID-19 vaccine. V lost 1 base to trimming and J lost 4 bases, with 12 bases between them. The CDR3 loop spans 16 amino acids. Per the germline V gene, CDR1 is SGHRS and CDR2 is YFSETQ. As for this clone: Its specificity is not known.

Sequencing used immunoSEQ multiplex PCR; TCRdb keeps in-frame clones, though not all of them. This table has roughly 140,000 clones, about 93% appearing once. Notes on the study in general: Among the donors, most were white British and more were female, and clonal diversity was possibly underestimated.

The TCR originated in an adult in good health. The chain has TRBV5-1 and TRBJ1-6; D gene unclear. The sample in question was peripheral blood, obtained on day 0 of AZD1222 vaccination. In DNA, the CDR3 is TGCGCCAGCAGCTTGTCTCCGGCACGGTATAATTCACCCCTCCACTTT. It specifies CASSLSPARYNSPLHF.